This passage covers 7 T cell receptor beta chains from one sample sequenced in a study of T cells after yellow fever vaccination. One entry per CDR3 protein results from TCRdb running MiXCR on the 5' RACE reads. The data show 350,000 to 450,000 distinct CDR3 sequences, around 6.4% seen once. Sequenced material: PBMCs, taken 5 days after the yellow fever booster vaccination. Receptor source: a man aged 25 to 40 who received the YFV17D yellow fever vaccine.

In nucleotides, the CDR3 is TGTGCCAGCAGCTTGGGACAGGTGAAATCTAGCAATCAGCCCCAGCATTTT. Translation gives CASSLGQVKSSNQPQHF. The V call is TRBV5-5, the J call TRBJ1-5, with D possibly matching TRBD1 (6 bases). The CDR3 is 17 amino acids. Germline V gene lookup returns CDR1 SGHKS and CDR2 YYEKEE (reference sequence). V was cut by 0 bases and J by 0 bases, with 13 bases left in between.

The table lists this clonotype with many counts. This sequence joins TRBV20-1 and TRBJ1-6, with D possibly matching TRBD1 (6 bases). This CDR3 spans 14 amino acids. Germline V gene data show CDR1 as DFQATT and CDR2 as SNEGSKA (reference sequence). Trimming left V 0 bases short and J 10 bases short, with 13 bases between. Here the CDR3 DNA reads TGCAGTGCTAGAGAAAGGGGAGGGGGATCACCCCTCCACTTT. Translating it yields CSARERGGGSPLHF.

This clonotype appeared many times. This chain connects TRBV12-3 or TRBV12-4 to TRBJ1-1; D is possibly TRBD1 (5 bases). V was trimmed by 1 base and J by 1 base, leaving 16 bases between them. The CDR3 extends over 17 amino acids. CDR3 loop: CASSLGEGLRGNTEAFF. CDR3 DNA: TGTGCCAGCAGTTTAGGGGAGGGGCTCAGAGGGAACACTGAAGCTTTCTTT.

The chain couples TRBV12-3 or TRBV12-4 to TRBJ1-5; 8 bases align to TRBD1. This CDR3 region has 19 residues. Trimming at V came to 11 bases and at J to 0 bases, leaving 21 bases not matched to a gene. CDR3 nucleotide sequence: TGTGCCTTCTGTTTCGTGGGAGTCAGACAGGGGAATAGCAATCAGCCCCAGCATTTT. It yields the protein CAFCFVGVRQGNSNQPQHF.

The chain is built from TRBV11-2 and TRBJ2-1; tentative D call: TRBD1 (6 bases). The CDR3 length is 15 residues. V lost 5 bases, J lost 8 bases, and 19 bases lay in between. The V gene's germline CDR1 is SGHAT and CDR2 FQNNGV. CDR3 region: CASSPWVSGVDEQFF. Written as DNA, the CDR3 is TGTGCCAGCAGCCCGTGGGTATCAGGGGTTGATGAGCAGTTCTTC.

J is TRBJ2-7 and V is TRBV7-3, with D unresolved. The germline V gene encodes CDR1 SGHTA and CDR2 FQGTGA. Trimming shortened V by 2 bases and J by 5 bases, and 13 bases separated the two germline ends. The CDR3 consists of 14 residues. The CDR3, as DNA: TGTGCCAGCAGCTTAGGAGTCTCAACCCACGAGCAGTACTTC. Translation: CASSLGVSTHEQYF. Complete variable domain (other parts from reference TRBV7-3 and TRBJ2-7): GAGVSQTPSNKVTEKGKYVELRCDPISGHTALYWYRQSLGQGPEFLIYFQGTGAADDSGLPNDRFFAVRPEGSVSTLKIQRTERGDSAVYLCASSLGVSTHEQYFGPGTRLTVT.

The sample holds a few counts of this clonotype. This chain joins TRBV10-3 and TRBJ2-1; 8 bases agree with TRBD2. From germline, CDR1 is ENHRY and CDR2 SYGVKD. The trim removed 0 bases at V and 7 bases at J, leaving 11 bases unmatched. The CDR3 covers 17 residues. The chain's CDR3 is CAISESGGRKIGNEQFF. The CDR3 DNA follows: TGTGCCATCAGTGAGTCAGGCGGGAGGAAGATAGGGAATGAGCAGTTCTTC.